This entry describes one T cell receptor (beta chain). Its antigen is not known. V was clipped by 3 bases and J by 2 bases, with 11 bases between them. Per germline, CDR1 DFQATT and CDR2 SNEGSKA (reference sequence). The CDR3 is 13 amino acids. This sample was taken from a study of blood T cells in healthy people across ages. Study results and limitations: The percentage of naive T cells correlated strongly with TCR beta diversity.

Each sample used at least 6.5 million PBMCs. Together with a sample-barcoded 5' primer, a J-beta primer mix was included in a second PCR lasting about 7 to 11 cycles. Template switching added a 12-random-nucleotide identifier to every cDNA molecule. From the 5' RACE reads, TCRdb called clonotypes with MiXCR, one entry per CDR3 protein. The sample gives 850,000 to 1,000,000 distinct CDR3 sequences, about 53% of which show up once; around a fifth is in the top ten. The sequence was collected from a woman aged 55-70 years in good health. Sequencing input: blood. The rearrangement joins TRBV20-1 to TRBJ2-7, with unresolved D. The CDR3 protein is CSARSLGTYEQYF. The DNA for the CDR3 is TGCAGTGCTAGGTCCCTAGGGACCTACGAGCAGTACTTC.